Given below is one T cell receptor beta chain in context. The sample belongs to a study of early T cells in non-severe SARS-CoV-2 infection. The CDR3 covers 11 residues. Germline V gene lookup returns CDR1 GTSNPN and CDR2 SVGIG (reference sequence). The V end lost 2 bases, the J end lost 7 bases, and 6 bases lay between the germline ends. Unique molecular identifiers tagged individual cDNA molecules. TCRdb fed the 5' RACE reads into MiXCR, producing one record per CDR3 protein. This table has around 59,000 distinct CDR3 sequences, 12% appearing once. The rearrangement joins TRBV30 to TRBJ2-1, with D possibly being TRBD2 (5 bases). Sequenced input: whole blood. The receptor was isolated from an adult who was a healthcare worker with PCR-confirmed SARS-CoV-2 infection or an uninfected control (not recorded which). The CDR3 sequence: CAWSWRNEQFF. The CDR3 DNA reads TGTGCCTGGAGTTGGAGGAATGAGCAGTTCTTC. Complete variable domain (other parts from reference TRBV30 and TRBJ2-1): SQTIHQWPATLVQPVGSPLSLECTVEGTSNPNLYWYRQAAGRGLQLLFYSVGIGQISSEVPQNLSASRPQDRQFILSSKKLLLSDSGFYLCAWSWRNEQFFGPGTRLTVL.